A selection of T cell receptor beta chains follows, all from one sample in a study of CD8 T cells in ankylosing spondylitis. One entry per CDR3 protein, called by TCRdb with MiXCR from the 5' RACE reads. This sample has more than 30,000 distinct CDR3 sequences; approximately 9.9% occur once, and the top ten carry over 20%. The sequenced material came from synovial fluid, either unsorted or a sorted T cell fraction (not recorded which). The receptor set was obtained from a male donor with ankylosing spondylitis. Both conserved end residues are part of each CDR3. A D gene is named only where the DNA matches it firmly. Part of the rows lack a size; the others show once, few, many or a class for expanded clones.

>.|TRBJ2-7|TRBV28|.
CASSPRSYEQYF
TGTGCCAGCAGTCCCCGATCGTACGAGCAGTACTTC
>.|TRBJ1-1|TRBV6-1|many
CASSDTLNTEAFF
TGTGCCAGCAGCGACACGCTGAACACTGAAGCTTTCTTT
>.|TRBJ1-5|TRBV12-3/TRBV12-4|many
CASSSVGGISNQPQHF
TGTGCCAGCAGTTCGGTCGGGGGGATTAGCAATCAGCCCCAGCATTTT
>TRBD2|TRBJ2-7|TRBV20-1|few
CSAGSLTSGRDEQYF
TGCAGTGCCGGCTCACTAACTAGCGGGAGGGACGAGCAGTACTTC
>.|TRBJ2-7|TRBV6-5|few
CASSYSTSYEQYF
TGTGCCAGCAGTTACTCGACCAGCTACGAGCAGTACTTC
>TRBD2|TRBJ2-7|TRBV7-3|few
CASSLNRASGTSTYEQYF
TGTGCCAGCAGCTTAAATCGTGCTAGCGGGACGTCAACCTACGAGCAGTACTTC
>.|TRBJ2-7|TRBV7-9|many
CASSPLTAQSYEQYF
TGTGCCAGCAGCCCACTCACGGCGCAGTCCTACGAGCAGTACTTC
>.|TRBJ1-4|TRBV6-5|.
CASSYFGAGSNEKLFF
TGTGCCAGCAGTTACTTTGGGGCAGGGAGTAATGAAAAACTGTTTTTT
>TRBD1|TRBJ1-2|TRBV29-1|many
CSVLGQGEGYTF
TGCAGCGTTTTGGGGCAGGGGGAAGGCTACACCTTC
>TRBD1|TRBJ2-5|TRBV6-2/TRBV6-3|many
CATHGQAVETQYF
TGTGCCACCCACGGACAGGCGGTCGAGACCCAGTACTTC
>TRBD2|TRBJ2-1|TRBV28|many
CASSFMTSGRAPTSYNEQFF
TGTGCCAGCAGTTTCATGACTAGCGGGAGGGCCCCGACCTCCTACAATGAGCAGTTCTTC
>.|TRBJ2-7|TRBV4-2|.
CASSPLARAPYEQYF
TGTGCCAGCAGCCCTCTTGCGAGGGCTCCCTACGAGCAGTACTTC
>.|TRBJ2-3|TRBV10-1|.
CASSDRGTDTQYF
TGCGCCAGCAGTGACAGGGGCACAGATACGCAGTATTTT
>.|TRBJ2-3|TRBV4-3|few
CASSQDPPERVNRDTQYF
TGCGCCAGCAGCCAAGATCCCCCAGAGCGGGTGAATAGAGATACGCAGTATTTT
>TRBD2|TRBJ2-1|TRBV7-2|few
CASASGGPSNEQFF
TGTGCCAGCGCGAGCGGGGGCCCCTCCAATGAGCAGTTCTTC
>.|TRBJ2-1|TRBV27|.
CASSPEGGNEQFF
TGTGCCAGCAGTCCAGAGGGAGGAAATGAGCAGTTCTTC
>TRBD1|TRBJ1-1|TRBV5-6|many
CASSFTGGLKAFF
TGTGCCAGCAGTTTCACAGGGGGACTCAAAGCTTTCTTT
>.|TRBJ2-1|TRBV25-1|.
CASTSNGRNSYNEQFF
TGTGCCAGCACCTCAAATGGGAGAAACTCCTACAATGAGCAGTTCTTC
>TRBD1|TRBJ2-1|TRBV6-5|many
CASSYTGGLYNEQFF
TGTGCCAGCAGCTACACAGGGGGTCTCTACAATGAGCAGTTCTTC
>.|TRBJ2-5|TRBV5-1|many
CASTGDGETQYF
TGCGCCAGCACAGGGGATGGAGAGACCCAGTACTTC